This T cell receptor beta chain was sequenced for a study of control samples from healthy donors and cancer patients. This clone was observed a few times. The table came from immunoSEQ multiplex PCR; TCRdb's copy has only in-frame clones and leaves some out. The sample yields tens of thousands of clones, 88% seen once. V lost 7 bases and J lost 4, with 13 bases in between. Per germline, CDR1 SNHLY and CDR2 FYNNEI. The CDR3 consists of 14 residues. The chain is built from TRBV2 and TRBJ2-2, with D perhaps matching TRBD1 (5 bases). The receptor was isolated from a woman in her 70s in good health. Sequencing was done on a sample of blood. CDR3 nucleotides: TGTGCCAGCAAGGAGCAGGGCCCCACCGGGGAGCTGTTTTTT. Translation: CASKEQGPTGELFF.